These 3 T cell receptor beta chains were sequenced from one sample in a study of blood T cells in healthy people across ages. A sample-barcoded 5' primer and a J-beta primer mix were used in a second PCR of roughly 7 to 11 cycles. TCRdb passed the 5' RACE reads through MiXCR, listing each CDR3 protein once. Here the sample spans 750,000 to 950,000 distinct CDR3 sequences, 20% to 30% being singletons. Another study also made use of these data, one on T cells of mothers and their children.

The source material was blood. The receptors stem from a boy aged 5-17 years in good health.

This clonotype was counted a few times. The V gene is TRBV5-1, the J gene TRBJ2-5; TRBD2 aligns across 9 bases. This CDR3 is built from 15 residues. The V gene's germline CDR1 is SGHRS and CDR2 YFSETQ. The V segment lost 1 base and the J segment 2 bases; nucleotides outside the gene matches: 3. The CDR3 bases are TGCGCCAGCAGCTTGCCTAGCGGGGTTCAAGAGACCCAGTACTTC. Its translation is CASSLPSGVQETQYF.

The chain links TRBV29-1 to TRBJ1-1, with unresolved D. Germline V gene lookup returns CDR1 SQVTM and CDR2 ANQGSEA. The CDR3 has 13 residues. V lost 4 bases and J 3 bases, leaving 12 bases between the germline ends. The CDR3 reads CSVVADFDTEAFF. The CDR3 DNA follows: TGCAGCGTTGTAGCGGACTTTGACACTGAAGCTTTCTTT. The full variable domain, in which reference TRBV29-1 and TRBJ1-1 provide the parts outside the CDR3, is SAVISQKPSRDICQRGTSLTIQCQVDSQVTMMFWYRQQPGQSLTLIATANQGSEATYESGFVIDKFPISRPNLTFSTLTVSNMSPEDSSIYLCSVVADFDTEAFFGQGTRLTVV.

This clonotype occurred many times. This chain joins TRBV29-1 and TRBJ2-1, with 8 bases lining up with TRBD2. CDR1 and CDR2 from the germline V gene are SQVTM and ANQGSEA. The CDR3 contains 13 residues. Trimming took 7 bases from V and 2 from J; bases not matched to a gene: 4. CDR3: CSGLAGPYNEQFF. DNA for the CDR3: TGCAGCGGTTTAGCGGGGCCCTACAATGAGCAGTTCTTC.